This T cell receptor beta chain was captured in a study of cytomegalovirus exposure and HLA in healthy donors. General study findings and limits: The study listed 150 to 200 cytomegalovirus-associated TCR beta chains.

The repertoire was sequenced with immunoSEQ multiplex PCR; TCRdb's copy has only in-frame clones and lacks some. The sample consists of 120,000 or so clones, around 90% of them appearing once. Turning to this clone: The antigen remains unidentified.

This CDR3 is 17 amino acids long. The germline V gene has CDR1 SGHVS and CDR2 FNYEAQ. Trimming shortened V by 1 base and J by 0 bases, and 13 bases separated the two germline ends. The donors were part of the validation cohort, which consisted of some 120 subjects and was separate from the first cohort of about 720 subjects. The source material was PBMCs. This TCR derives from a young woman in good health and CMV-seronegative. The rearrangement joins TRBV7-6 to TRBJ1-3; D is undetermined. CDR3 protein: CASSLETAAFSGNTIYF. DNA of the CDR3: TGTGCCAGCAGCTTAGAAACAGCCGCCTTCTCTGGAAACACCATATATTTT.